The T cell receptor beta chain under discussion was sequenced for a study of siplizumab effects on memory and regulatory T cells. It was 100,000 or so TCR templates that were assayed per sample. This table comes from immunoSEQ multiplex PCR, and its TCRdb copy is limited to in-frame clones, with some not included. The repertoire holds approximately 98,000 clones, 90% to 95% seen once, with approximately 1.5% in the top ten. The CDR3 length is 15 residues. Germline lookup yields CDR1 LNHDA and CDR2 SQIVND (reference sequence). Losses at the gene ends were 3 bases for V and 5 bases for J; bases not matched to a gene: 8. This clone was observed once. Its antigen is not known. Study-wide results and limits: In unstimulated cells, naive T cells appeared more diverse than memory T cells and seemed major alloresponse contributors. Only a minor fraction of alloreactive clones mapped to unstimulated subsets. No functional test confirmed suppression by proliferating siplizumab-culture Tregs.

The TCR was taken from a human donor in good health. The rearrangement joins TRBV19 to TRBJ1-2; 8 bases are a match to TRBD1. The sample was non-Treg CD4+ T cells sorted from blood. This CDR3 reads CASSIPGQGKYGYTF. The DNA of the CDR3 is TGTGCCAGTAGTATCCCCGGACAGGGCAAGTATGGCTACACCTTC.